Listed below are T cell receptor beta chains from one sample, sequenced in a study of CD8+ T cells in alopecia areata. Profiling relied on immunoSEQ multiplex PCR, and the TCRdb table lists in-frame clones only, not all of them. The profile shows under 350,000 clones, roughly 60% of them singletons. Specimen: CD4+ T cells sorted from blood, collected at week 24, from a patient treated with tofacitinib. Receptor source: a human donor with alopecia areata. Each CDR3 is given with its conserved first and last residue. The order of the fields is V gene, CDR3 length, CDR3 protein.

TRBV29-1	14	CSVVVRGGFNEQFF
TRBV6-5	13	CASIHGNTGELFF
TRBV29-1	12	CSVGAGNQPQHF
TRBV4-3	13	CASSQEPGNEQFF
TRBV23-1	16	CASSLWGGGGGQPQHF
TRBV2	12	CASSENRGSLFF
TRBV5-1	14	CASSFGQGRELLHF
TRBV2	13	CASSEGPSAEQYF
TRBV5-1	13	CASSMGQAHGYTF
TRBV30	14	CAWTRAFRGEKLFF
TRBV7-2	14	CASSSGTSAYEQYF